Listed here are 9 T cell receptor beta chains from one sample, sequenced in a study of blood T cells in healthy people across ages. PCR was performed a second time for about 7 to 11 cycles using a sample-barcoded 5' primer and a J-beta primer mix. TCRdb passed the 5' RACE reads through MiXCR, listing each CDR3 protein once. The sample lists 720,000 or so distinct CDR3 sequences; 35% to 50% were seen once. Sequenced: blood. The source of these receptors is an elderly man in good health.

This clonotype has more than one count but fewer than ten. The chain has TRBV24-1 and TRBJ2-3; 13 nucleotides line up with TRBD2. The V and J ends lost 5 bases and 6 bases, in that order; junction bases with no gene match: 7. Germline CDR1 KGHDR, CDR2 SFDVKD. The CDR3 has 16 residues. Written as DNA, the CDR3 is TGTGCCACCAGTGCCACCGGGACTAGCGGGGTCGATACGCAGTATTTT. Translated: CATSATGTSGVDTQYF.

The DNA for the CDR3 is TGTGCCAGCAGCCCCAAGGTCACAGGACTAGGCTACACCTTC. Translating gives CASSPKVTGLGYTF. The J gene is TRBJ1-2, the V gene TRBV3-1; D possibly corresponds to TRBD1 (5 bases). Germline CDR1 reads LGHDT; CDR2 reads YNNKEL (reference sequence). CDR3 length: 14 amino acids. Trimming left V 4 bases short and J 8 bases short, with 17 bases between.

Regarding this clonotype: This clone may be a read error of a much larger clone one base away. The chain uses TRBV12-3 or TRBV12-4 and TRBJ2-5; possible D gene TRBD1, 5 bases. The J call may be mistaken, given a closer DNA end match to TRBJ2-7. The CDR3 runs to 15 residues. CDR3 bases: TGTGCCAGCGGTTTCTTCGCAGGGTCAAGTCACGAGCAGTACTTC. As protein: CASGFFAGSSHEQYF.

In its sample, this clonotype was seen a few times. This could be a read error, since a much larger clone is one nucleotide away. The chain uses TRBV6-5 and TRBJ1-4, with D uncertain. Germline V gene lookup returns CDR1 MNHEY and CDR2 SVGAGI. Trimming pared 6 bases from V and 8 bases from J, leaving 16 bases between. CDR3 length: 14 residues. Here the CDR3 reads CASRYGQDGEKLFF. Here the CDR3 DNA reads TGTGCCAGCAGGTACGGGCAGGATGGGGAAAAACTGTTTTTT.

This clonotype was observed a few times. The CDR3 DNA follows: TGTGCCAGCAGCTCTACAGGGGTTAATGAAAAACTGTTTTTT. Amino acids: CASSSTGVNEKLFF. This sequence joins TRBV7-9 and TRBJ1-4, with TRBD1 identical over 7 bases. Germline loops: CDR1 SEHNR, CDR2 FQNEAQ (reference sequence). This CDR3 is built from 14 residues. The V and J ends lost 4 bases and 4 bases, in that order; junction bases with no gene match: 3. Supplemented by reference TRBV7-9 and TRBJ1-4, the full variable domain reads DTGVSQNPRHKITKRGQNVTFRCDPISEHNRLYWYRQTLGQGPEFLTYFQNEAQLEKSRLLSDRFSAERPKGSFSTLEIQRTEQGDSAMYLCASSSTGVNEKLFFGSGTQLSVL.

This clonotype has a handful of counts. This chain joins TRBV28 and TRBJ2-5, with D unresolved. The J call is doubtful: the DNA matches TRBJ2-1 better. The CDR3 totals 14 residues. The germline V gene has CDR1 MDHEN and CDR2 SYDVKM. The CDR3: CASSPGGPQETQFF. In nucleotides, the CDR3 is TGTGCCAGCAGCCCCGGTGGCCCTCAAGAGACCCAGTTCTTC.

The rearrangement uses TRBV20-1 and TRBJ2-1, with D perhaps matching TRBD2 (6 bases). The germline gives CDR1 DFQATT, CDR2 SNEGSKA (reference sequence). V was pared by 4 bases and J by 13 bases, with 20 bases between. The CDR3 is 13 residues long. This CDR3 reads CSAMGGIQETQFF. CDR3 DNA: TGCAGTGCTATGGGGGGTATCCAAGAGACCCAGTTCTTC.

Worth noting for this clonotype: A much larger clone is a single base away; this may be a read error. The chain combines TRBV29-1 with TRBJ2-1; 15 bases match TRBD2. Germline V CDR1 and CDR2: SQVTM, ANQGSEA. After removal of 6 bases from V and 9 bases from J, the junction contained 9 bases not matched to a gene. This CDR3 is 15 amino acids long. The CDR3 sequence is CSVAGTSGRTSEQFF. CDR3 DNA: TGCAGCGTGGCGGGGACTAGCGGGAGGACTAGTGAGCAGTTCTTC.

J is TRBJ1-1 and V is TRBV6-2 or TRBV6-3; 10 nucleotides line up with TRBD1. CDR1 and CDR2 from the germline V gene are MNHEY and SVGEGT. The CDR3 sequence is 14 residues long. V lost 6 bases and J lost 6; bases outside the gene matches: 7. CDR3 amino acids: CASRLDRGFSEAFF. The CDR3, as DNA: TGTGCCAGCAGGCTGGACAGGGGGTTCTCTGAAGCTTTCTTT.